These T cell receptor beta chains were read from a single sample in a study of a mutant IDH1 vaccine in newly diagnosed glioma. No antigen has been identified for these receptors. Libraries were prepared by immunoSEQ multiplex PCR; TCRdb keeps only in-frame clonotypes and omits some of them. The data contain roughly 28,000 clones, about 89% of them seen just once; the ten biggest clones take up around 18%. The specimen was PBMCs, collected from a glioma patient whose treatment included an IDH1 peptide vaccine. Source of these receptors: a young man with glioma. The CDR3 runs from the conserved cysteine through the conserved F or W. The D gene is left open where the match is weak. Size is omitted from some rows. Given values are once, few, many or a class for expanded clones.

j_call v_call clone_size d_call cdr3_nt cdr3_aa
TRBJ2-7 TRBV7-8 NA NA TGTGCCAGCAGCTTAGCCGCGGAGCAGTACTTC CASSLAAEQYF
TRBJ2-2 TRBV7-8 once TRBD2 TGTGCCAGCAGCCCCAGGACTAGCGGCAACACCGGGGAGCTGTTTTTT CASSPRTSGNTGELFF
TRBJ2-3 TRBV18 NA TRBD2 TGTGCCAGCTCACCAAACGCGGGAGGCCTCACAGATACGCAGTATTTT CASSPNAGGLTDTQYF
TRBJ1-1 TRBV6-5 NA NA TGTGCCAGCAGAATTGCACAGGGAATGAACACTGAAGCTTTCTTT CASRIAQGMNTEAFF
TRBJ1-5 TRBV28 few NA TGTGCCAGCAGGCGGGATTGGGCGAGACAGCCCCAGCATTTT CASRRDWARQPQHF
TRBJ1-4 TRBV5-4 NA NA TGTGCCAGCAGCTTGGCGGCGTTCACTAATGAAAAACTGTTTTTT CASSLAAFTNEKLFF
TRBJ1-1 TRBV5-1 NA NA TGCGCCAGCAGCTTATACTCCCGAGGCACTGAAGCTTTCTTT CASSLYSRGTEAFF
TRBJ2-2 TRBV25-1 NA NA TGTGCCAGCAGTGAATGGGGCAGGTGGGACGGGGAGCTGTTTTTT CASSEWGRWDGELFF
TRBJ1-3 TRBV5-6 NA NA TGTGCCAGCAGCTTGGGTCCGGCCTCTGGAAACACCATATATTTT CASSLGPASGNTIYF
TRBJ2-7 TRBV10-1 NA TRBD1 TGCGCCAGTAAGAGACAGGGGCAAACCTACGAGCAGTACTTC CASKRQGQTYEQYF
TRBJ2-4 TRBV29-1 once NA TGCAGCGTTATGGGGATTGGTGGGAAAAACATTCAGTACTTC CSVMGIGGKNIQYF
TRBJ1-1 TRBV29-1 NA TRBD1 TGCAGCGTAGCCACGGGGACAGCGAACACTGAAGCTTTCTTT CSVATGTANTEAFF
TRBJ1-5 TRBV7-2 NA NA TGTGCCAGCAGCTTAGGGGCCCCAGGATTCAATCAGCCCCAGCATTTT CASSLGAPGFNQPQHF
TRBJ1-5 TRBV5-6 NA NA TGTGCCAGCAGCCTCGCGGGCAATCAGCCCCAGCATTTT CASSLAGNQPQHF
TRBJ2-3 TRBV4-3 NA NA TGCGCCAGCAGCCAATTTGTTACAGATACGCAGTATTTT CASSQFVTDTQYF
TRBJ1-1 TRBV6-5 NA TRBD1 TGTGCCAGCAGTTACGACAGGGCCGCGAACACTGAAGCTTTCTTT CASSYDRAANTEAFF
TRBJ2-5 TRBV6-5 NA NA TGTGCCAGCAGCCCCCGGACCGGGGGGACCCAGTACTTC CASSPRTGGTQYF
TRBJ2-7 TRBV15 NA NA TGTGCCACCAGCAGAGATCGGGGGGCGCCCTACGAGCAGTACTTC CATSRDRGAPYEQYF
TRBJ1-2 TRBV29-1 NA TRBD1 TGCAGCGTTCGACAGGGGAACGGTGGCTACACCTTC CSVRQGNGGYTF
TRBJ2-3 TRBV7-6 NA NA TGTGCCAGCAGCTTAAGGTCAGGGGGCACAGATACGCAGTATTTT CASSLRSGGTDTQYF
TRBJ1-4 TRBV4-3 NA NA TGCGCCAGCAGCCCTCGGGAAAGCAGCTTTAATGAAAAACTGTTTTTT CASSPRESSFNEKLFF
TRBJ1-2 TRBV18 NA TRBD1 TGTGCCAGCTCACCTTCAAGATCCCGCGGGACGGGGACAGGGGGCAGGTCTGGCTACACCTTC CASSPSRSRGTGTGGRSGYTF
TRBJ1-1 TRBV6-6 NA TRBD1 TGTGCCAGCAGCTTACAGGGGGCGGCGAACACTGAAGCTTTCTTT CASSLQGAANTEAFF
TRBJ1-1 TRBV7-8 NA TRBD1 TGTGCCAGCAGCTTGGACCGGGACAGGCTGAACACTGAAGCTTTCTTT CASSLDRDRLNTEAFF
TRBJ2-2 TRBV9 NA NA TGTGCCAGCAGCGTAGGGGGGGGGCAGGGGCTGACCGGGGAGCTGTTTTTT CASSVGGGQGLTGELFF
TRBJ1-1 TRBV5-1 once TRBD1 TGCGCCAGCAGACGCACTACCTACAGGGGCGGGGGTGAAGCTTTCTTT CASRRTTYRGGGEAFF
TRBJ1-5 TRBV28 once TRBD1 TGTGCCAGCAGTTTATACAGGACAGGGGCCAATCAGCCCCAGCATTTT CASSLYRTGANQPQHF
TRBJ1-2 TRBV6-5 NA NA TGTGCCAGCAGTTACGATGGTGCAGCTGCAGTGGACGGCTACACCTTC CASSYDGAAAVDGYTF
TRBJ1-1 TRBV5-1 NA NA TGCGCCAGCAGCTTGGACAGAACGACGAACACTGAAGCTTTCTTT CASSLDRTTNTEAFF
TRBJ2-1 TRBV29-1 NA TRBD2 TGCAGCGTGCAATCCGCGGGAGACGTGGATGAGCAGTTCTTC CSVQSAGDVDEQFF
TRBJ1-1 TRBV15 few NA TGTGCCACCAGAGGGAACACTGAAGCTTTCTTT CATRGNTEAFF
TRBJ1-2 TRBV6-5 NA TRBD1 TGTGCCAGCAGTTCACAGGGGAGCTATGGCTACACCTTC CASSSQGSYGYTF
TRBJ2-2 TRBV5-5 NA TRBD1 TGTGCCAGCAGCTTACCGACAGGGGTGGGGGAGCTGTTTTTT CASSLPTGVGELFF
TRBJ1-2 TRBV25-1 NA NA TGTGCCAGCAGCCAATTCGAAGGTGCCAGTGGCTACACCTTC CASSQFEGASGYTF
TRBJ2-3 TRBV19 NA NA TGTGCCAGTAGTATGGTAGGGAGCACAGATACGCAGTATTTT CASSMVGSTDTQYF
TRBJ2-5 TRBV25-1 NA NA TGTGCCAGCGCGACTGGGGAGACCCAGTACTTC CASATGETQYF
TRBJ1-4 TRBV2 once TRBD1 TGTGCCAGCAGTTTCCCGGGACAGGGCGGCGAAAAACTGTTTTTT CASSFPGQGGEKLFF
TRBJ2-3 TRBV29-1 NA NA TGCAGCGTGGCGGACAGCACAGATACGCAGTATTTT CSVADSTDTQYF
TRBJ1-2 TRBV4-3 NA NA TGCGCCAGCAGCCAAGATGCCCTTAACTATGGCTACACCTTC CASSQDALNYGYTF
TRBJ1-2 TRBV9 NA TRBD1 TGTGCCAGCAGCACCGGGACAGGGGTAAGGCGCTACACCTTC CASSTGTGVRRYTF